One and the same sample provided the 8 T cell receptor beta chains below, sequenced in a study of T cells in Graves' hyperthyroidism and ophthalmopathy. There were TCR beta CDR3 regions amplified from RNA transcripts. The HTBI primer set served for first-round RT-PCR of the TCR CDR3. TCRdb called the multiplex PCR reads again in MiXCR, with one record for every CDR3 protein. The table shows hundreds of thousands of distinct CDR3 sequences, with around 39% occurring only once. Sequenced material: blood. The receptors stem from a young man with Graves' hyperthyroidism.

With respect to this clonotype: An end of the junction does not agree with germline; a read error may underlie this. This chain links TRBV25-1 with TRBJ2-7; the D gene is possibly TRBD1 (6 bases). The germline V gene encodes CDR1 MGHDK and CDR2 SYGVNS. The CDR3 is made up of 14 amino acids. The CDR3 nucleotides are TGCGCCAGCAGCCAAGAGCAGGGGAGCAACGAGCAGTACTTC. It specifies CASSQEQGSNEQYF.

The V call is TRBV5-1, the J call TRBJ2-7; TRBD2 agrees at 10 bases. Germline CDR1 SGHRS, CDR2 YFSETQ. There are 15 residues in the CDR3. V shed 5 bases and J 5 bases; nucleotides not matched to a gene: 10. CDR3 residues: CASRRVLAGENEQYF. Here the CDR3 DNA reads TGCGCCAGCAGGCGAGTCCTAGCGGGAGAAAACGAGCAGTACTTC.

This clonotype was recorded many times. The genes are TRBV24-1 and TRBJ1-5; perhaps TRBD1 as D (5 bases). The CDR3 loop spans 14 amino acids. CDR1 is KGHDR, CDR2 SFDVKD, per germline. With 3 bases removed from V and 6 bases from J, the gap between germline ends came to 11 bases. The CDR3 loop reads CATSDRGRIQPQHF. CDR3 in DNA: TGTGCCACCAGTGATAGGGGCAGAATTCAGCCCCAGCATTTT.

V is TRBV4-3 and J is TRBJ2-7; TRBD1 aligns across 9 bases. CDR3 size: 15 residues. The J segment lost 5 bases and the V segment lost 4 bases, leaving 9 bases of the junction unmatched. Germline lookup yields CDR1 LGHNA and CDR2 YSLEER. CDR3 DNA: TGCGCCAGCAGCCGGAGGACAGGGGACCCCCACGAGCAGTACTTC. It encodes CASSRRTGDPHEQYF.

This clonotype was picked up a small number of times. The chain employs TRBV4-1 and TRBJ1-1, with D tentatively TRBD1 (5 bases). Germline CDR1 is MGHRA and CDR2 is YSYEKL. CDR3 size: 14 residues. Trimming removed 0 bases at V and 4 bases at J, with 9 bases between. The CDR3 bases are TGCGCCAGCAGCCAAGAAAAGGGGAGCACTGAAGCTTTCTTT. Translated, it gives CASSQEKGSTEAFF.

This clonotype showed up just a few times. This chain joins TRBV25-1 and TRBJ1-6; tentative D call: TRBD1 (5 bases). Germline-derived CDR1 and CDR2 are MGHDK and SYGVNS. The CDR3 covers 15 residues. V shed 5 bases and J shed 4 bases, with 12 bases lying between them. The CDR3: CASSTTGDYNSPLHF. The CDR3, as DNA: TGTGCCAGCAGTACCACGGGGGATTATAATTCACCCCTCCACTTT.

V and J are TRBV6-6 and TRBJ1-5; no clear D. V was clipped by 6 bases and J by 3 bases, with 12 bases between them. This CDR3 is 14 amino acids long. CDR1 and CDR2 from the germline V gene are MNHNY and SVGAGI (reference sequence). CDR3 DNA sequence: TGTGCCAGCAGCGTAGATTCAGACAATCAGCCCCAGCATTTT. Translating it yields CASSVDSDNQPQHF.

The rearrangement joins TRBV2 to TRBJ1-2, with D unresolved. V lost 8 bases to trimming and J lost 5 bases, with 9 bases between them. Germline CDR1 reads SNHLY; CDR2 reads FYNNEI. This CDR3 has 11 residues. Here the CDR3 DNA reads TGTGCCAGCGTTGAAGGATATGGCTACACCTTC. It is translated as CASVEGYGYTF.